This T cell receptor beta chain was observed in a study of OX40 agonist ivuxolimab in advanced cancers. The assay was immunoSEQ multiplex PCR, and TCRdb's table has in-frame clones only and misses some. The table includes tens of thousands of clones, 82% detected once. Blood draws occurred at baseline, cycle 4 day 1, and cycle 7 day 1. This clone was counted a single time. V shed 6 bases, J shed 3 bases, and the junction held 6 bases outside the gene matches. CDR1 LNHDA and CDR2 SQIVND come from the germline V gene (reference sequence). This CDR3 has 14 residues. The sequence derives from an adult with an advanced solid tumor such as melanoma, head and neck, liver or kidney cancer. The V call is TRBV19, the J call TRBJ1-1; 8 nucleotides match TRBD1. The source material was CD4+ or CD8+ T cells sorted from blood, sampled in a trial of the OX40 agonist ivuxolimab. Here the CDR3 reads CASRTGAQDTEAFF. The DNA for the CDR3 is TGTGCCAGTAGGACAGGGGCCCAGGACACTGAAGCTTTCTTT.